The source of this T cell receptor (beta chain) is a study of blood T cell repertoires in COVID-19. Across the study: Samples of COVID-19 (acute and convalescent) were obtained from the United States, Italy and Spain. From T cells, B-cell-depleted T cells, or PBMCs came the material, which was cDNA or gDNA.

The V gene end was trimmed by 6 bases and the J gene end by 10 bases; junction bases not matched to a gene: 9. The CDR3 totals 14 residues. CDR1 and CDR2 from the germline V gene are KGHSH and LQKENI. The authors' processing: Amplified reference gene primers provided the basis for estimating nucleated cell counts. TCRdb keeps only in-frame clones here, not all; method: immunoSEQ multiplex PCR. V and J calls and clone size are those listed in that table; D and trimming were worked out from the DNA. The table lists some 23,000 clones, 90% of them singletons. The chain recombines TRBV18 with TRBJ1-6, with 7 positions matching TRBD1. Sequenced material: peripheral blood. The receptor was derived from a human donor in a cohort sampled during active COVID-19. CDR3 nucleotide sequence: TGTGCCAGCTCCCGGGGAAGGGACAGCTCACCCCTCCACTTT. It specifies CASSRGRDSSPLHF.